The 28 T cell receptor beta chains given below trace back to one sample, sequenced in a study of neoadjuvant anti-PD-1 for oral cavity cancer. TCRdb's table, derived via immunoSEQ multiplex PCR, lists solely in-frame clones and lacks some. The table includes approximately 13,000 clones, just over 65% detected once. Specimen: PBMCs, collected before nivolumab (anti-PD-1) treatment. The source is a person aged 40 to 85 with oral cavity squamous cell carcinoma.

The CDR3 here is CASSAPFSGNGANVLTF. For the CDR3, the DNA is TGTGCCAGCAGCGCACCCTTCTCAGGGAACGGGGCCAACGTCCTGACTTTC. V usage is TRBV9 and J usage is TRBJ2-6; D is perhaps TRBD1 (5 bases). This CDR3 has 17 residues. The V gene's germline CDR1 is SGDLS and CDR2 YYNGEE. The V and J ends lost 3 bases and 4 bases respectively, with 17 bases between them.

This chain joins TRBV14 and TRBJ2-3; 9 nucleotides match TRBD2. Germline loops: CDR1 SGHDN, CDR2 FVKESK. The CDR3 length is 17 residues. V trimming: 0 bases; J trimming: 5 bases; junction bases outside the gene matches: 9. The CDR3 spells CASSQDLRGGARDTQYF. CDR3 in DNA: TGTGCCAGCAGCCAAGATCTTCGCGGGGGGGCGCGAGATACGCAGTATTTT.

CDR3 coding DNA: TGTGCCAGCAGCTTGTCACGATTAGGAGGAAACACCATATATTTT. It specifies CASSLSRLGGNTIYF. The chain joins TRBV5-8 to TRBJ1-3, with D uncertain. Trimming stripped 1 base from V and 4 bases from J, with 12 bases between. The length of the CDR3 is 15 residues. Germline values: CDR1 SGHTS, CDR2 YDEGEE.

J is TRBJ2-5 and V is TRBV7-9; a possible D gene is TRBD1 (6 bases). Germline V gene data show CDR1 as SEHNR and CDR2 as FQNEAQ (reference sequence). This CDR3 has 13 residues. The V end was cut by 3 bases, the J end by 4 bases, with 9 bases between. CDR3 sequence: CASSFRGTETQYF. The CDR3 DNA sequence: TGTGCCAGCAGCTTCAGGGGAACAGAGACCCAGTACTTC.

The V gene is TRBV7-3, the J gene TRBJ2-3; D is possibly TRBD1 or TRBD2 (5 bases each). Trimming shortened V by 2 bases and J by 6 bases, and 18 bases separated the two germline ends. CDR1 and CDR2 from the germline V gene are SGHTA and FQGTGA. The CDR3 is made up of 16 amino acids. The CDR3 coding sequence is TGTGCCAGCAGCTTAGGGATCTCCGGGGCACAGGATACGCAGTATTTT. Its protein is CASSLGISGAQDTQYF.

DNA for the CDR3: TGTGCCAGCAGCACCGACAGGGAATATGGCTACACCTTC. Translating it yields CASSTDREYGYTF. The chain links TRBV5-8 to TRBJ1-2, with TRBD1 matching over 7 bases. The CDR3 spans 13 residues. CDR1 is SGHTS, CDR2 YDEGEE, per germline. Trimming took 4 bases from V and 5 from J; bases not matched to a gene: 5. Drawing the rest from reference TRBV5-8 and TRBJ1-2, the complete variable domain is EAGVTQSPTHLIKTRGQQATLRCSPISGHTSVYWYQQALGLGLQFLLWYDEGEERNRGNFPPRFSGRQFPNYSSELNVNALELEDSALYLCASSTDREYGYTFGSGTRLTVV.

This sequence joins TRBV10-3 and TRBJ2-7; possible D gene TRBD2, 7 bases. The CDR3 length is 14 residues. Germline loops: CDR1 ENHRY, CDR2 SYGVKD. The V and J ends lost 6 bases and 1 base respectively, with 13 bases between them. For the CDR3, the DNA is TGTGCCATCAGGATACAGGGAGGGTCCTACGAGCAGTACTTC. This encodes CAIRIQGGSYEQYF.

The chain carries TRBV27 and TRBJ2-2, with 8 bases identical to TRBD2. The trim removed 7 bases at V and 3 bases at J, leaving 13 bases unmatched. CDR3 length: 17 amino acids. Germline V lookup: CDR1 MNHEY, CDR2 SMNVEV (reference sequence). This CDR3 reads CASTIGRGGVYTGELFF. The CDR3, as DNA: TGTGCCAGCACCATCGGTCGGGGGGGCGTTTACACCGGGGAGCTGTTTTTT.

Remarks on this clone: One end of the junction fails to match germline, which may point to a read error. This chain connects TRBV7-7 to TRBJ2-1; 7 nucleotides match TRBD2. The CDR3 consists of 13 residues. Looked up from germline, CDR1 is SSHAT and CDR2 is FNYEAQ (reference sequence). CDR3 region: CASSSGRNNEQFF. DNA of the CDR3: TGTGCTAGCAGTTCCGGGAGGAACAATGAGCAGTTCTTC.

V is TRBV7-2 and J is TRBJ1-1; D is unclear. V was cut by 5 bases and J by 7 bases, with 11 bases left in between. The length of the CDR3 is 12 residues. CDR1 is SGHTA and CDR2 is FQGNSA in the germline V gene. The CDR3 DNA reads as TGTGCCAGCAGCCTGGACGGTGGTGAAGCTTTCTTT. This codes for CASSLDGGEAFF.

The sample holds a few counts of this clone. This sequence joins TRBV4-1 and TRBJ1-3; TRBD1 is a possible D gene (5 bases). Trimming removed 1 base from V and 0 bases from J, with 16 bases in between. The CDR3 has 18 amino acids. Germline CDR1 is MGHRA and CDR2 is YSYEKL. CDR3 nucleotide sequence: TGCGCCAGCAGCCAAGTCGGGACGGCTAGGTTCTCTGGAAACACCATATATTTT. It encodes CASSQVGTARFSGNTIYF.

In this sample, this clone turned up a few times. V gene TRBV7-3 combines with J gene TRBJ1-1, with TRBD1 as a possible D gene (6 bases). CDR1 and CDR2 from the germline V gene are SGHTA and FQGTGA. This CDR3 region has 13 residues. The germline V and J ends were trimmed by 4 bases and 2 bases, with 8 bases remaining between them. CDR3 nucleotide sequence: TGTGCCAGCAGCTCAGGGGCCAACACTGAAGCTTTCTTT. It encodes CASSSGANTEAFF. The full variable domain, completed using reference TRBV7-3 and TRBJ1-1, is GAGVSQTPSNKVTEKGKYVELRCDPISGHTALYWYRQSLGQGPEFLIYFQGTGAADDSGLPNDRFFAVRPEGSVSTLKIQRTERGDSAVYLCASSSGANTEAFFGQGTRLTVV.

The V gene is TRBV5-1, the J gene TRBJ2-1, with a tentative D call TRBD1 (6 bases). CDR1 and CDR2 (germline): SGHRS, YFSETQ. The CDR3 length is 11 residues. V shed 7 bases and J shed 5 bases, with 7 bases lying between them. CDR3 in amino acids: CASGQNNEQFF. The CDR3 DNA is TGCGCCAGCGGACAGAACAATGAGCAGTTCTTC.

The rearrangement links TRBV6-1 to TRBJ2-3, with 7 bases matching TRBD1. Germline V gene data show CDR1 as MNHNS and CDR2 as SASEGT. This CDR3 is built from 16 residues. V was pared by 4 bases and J by 3 bases, with 10 bases of the junction left unmatched. Written as DNA, the CDR3 is TGTGCCAGCAGTGCCCTAACGACAGGGAGAACAGATACGCAGTATTTT. Translating gives CASSALTTGRTDTQYF.

The chain combines TRBV6-1 with TRBJ1-2; no reliable D call. Germline V gives CDR1 MNHNS, CDR2 SASEGT. Trimming took 4 bases from V and 4 from J, leaving 10 bases between them. The CDR3 extends over 13 amino acids. CDR3 sequence: CASSGQRTYGYTF. The CDR3 bases are TGTGCCAGCAGTGGCCAACGGACCTATGGCTACACCTTC.

The chain links TRBV25-1 to TRBJ1-1; D is ambiguous. V was pared by 3 bases and J by 0 bases, with 11 bases between. This CDR3 is built from 15 residues. Germline V CDR1 and CDR2: MGHDK, SYGVNS. CDR3 coding DNA: TGTGCCAGCAGTGACCCCGGGTTAATGAACACTGAAGCTTTCTTT. This encodes CASSDPGLMNTEAFF.

This clone was seen a few times. V usage is TRBV6-5 and J usage is TRBJ1-3; D call uncertain. Looked up from germline, CDR1 is MNHEY and CDR2 is SVGAGI. V lost 6 bases and J 0 bases, leaving 6 bases between the germline ends. The CDR3 has 13 residues. Written as DNA, the CDR3 is TGTGCCAGCAGGCAGCACTCTGGAAACACCATATATTTT. This sequence encodes CASRQHSGNTIYF.

The V and J genes are TRBV11-3 and TRBJ2-3, with D perhaps matching TRBD2 (5 bases). The CDR3 length is 14 residues. Trimming took 3 bases from V and 2 from J, leaving 9 bases between them. The V gene's germline CDR1 is SGHNT and CDR2 YENEEA. The CDR3 DNA sequence: TGTGCCAGCAGCTTGTCAGCGGTCACAGATACGCAGTATTTT. Its translation: CASSLSAVTDTQYF.

The gene calls are TRBV7-8 and TRBJ2-7; TRBD1 or TRBD2 may be the D gene (5 bases each). The CDR3 is made up of 12 amino acids. CDR1 SGHVS and CDR2 FQNEAQ come from the germline V gene. V was shortened by 8 bases and J by 3 bases, with 11 bases between the two germline ends. CDR3 DNA: TGTGCCAGCGGGACCAACAACTACGAGCAGTACTTC. Amino acids: CASGTNNYEQYF.

This clone turned up a few times. The chain is built from TRBV7-2 and TRBJ2-7; 13 bases line up with TRBD2. Germline trimming cut 5 bases from V and 9 bases from J; bases unmatched to any gene: 13. This CDR3 is 16 amino acids long. The V gene's germline CDR1 is SGHTA and CDR2 FQGNSA. CDR3 in DNA: TGTGCCAGCAGCCACGGGACTAGCGGGGCGGCAGGAGGGCAGTACTTC. Its protein product is CASSHGTSGAAGGQYF. Together with reference TRBV7-2 and TRBJ2-7, the CDR3 gives the full variable domain: GAGVSQSPSNKVTEKGKDVELRCDPISGHTALYWYRQSLGQGLEFLIYFQGNSAPDKSGLPSDRFSAERTGGSVSTLTIQRTQQEDSAVYLCASSHGTSGAAGGQYFGPGTRLTVT.

This chain joins TRBV5-1 and TRBJ1-5; maybe TRBD1 (6 bases). V was cut by 4 bases and J by 0 bases, with 14 bases left in between. Germline lookup yields CDR1 SGHRS and CDR2 YFSETQ. The CDR3 has 16 residues. Written as DNA, the CDR3 is TGCGCCAGCAGCCCGGGGGGCAGAACTAGCAATCAGCCCCAGCATTTT. Protein sequence: CASSPGGRTSNQPQHF.

The J gene is TRBJ1-1, the V gene TRBV2, with D tentatively TRBD1 (5 bases). The CDR3 length is 14 residues. Germline assignment: CDR1 SNHLY and CDR2 FYNNEI. V was pared by 7 bases and J by 8 bases, with 20 bases between. The CDR3 coding sequence is TGTGCCAGCACGGCCAGGGATTCCATCCAGGAAGCTTTCTTT. Translating gives CASTARDSIQEAFF.

There are a few counts of this clone. J is TRBJ1-3 and V is TRBV5-1; D gene unclear. Germline loops: CDR1 SGHRS, CDR2 YFSETQ. The CDR3 is made up of 18 amino acids. V gave up 3 bases and J gave up 0 bases, with 19 bases separating them. CDR3 region: CASSSPGFNSISGNTIYF. The CDR3 coding sequence is TGCGCCAGCAGCTCCCCGGGGTTCAACAGTATCTCTGGAAACACCATATATTTT. The whole variable domain, remainder taken from reference TRBV5-1 and TRBJ1-3, is KAGVTQTPRYLIKTRGQQVTLSCSPISGHRSVSWYQQTPGQGLQFLFEYFSETQRNKGNFPGRFSGRQFSNSRSEMNVSTLELGDSALYLCASSSPGFNSISGNTIYFGEGSWLTVV.

This clone was counted a few times. The J gene is TRBJ1-4, the V gene TRBV18, with D unclear. The CDR3 is 15 residues long. From germline, CDR1 is KGHSH and CDR2 LQKENI. V was cut by 1 base and J by 3 bases, with 9 bases left in between. CDR3 region: CASSPRPGPNEKLFF. The CDR3 bases are TGTGCCAGCTCACCACGACCCGGTCCTAATGAAAAACTGTTTTTT.

The rearrangement links TRBV2 to TRBJ2-5; 8 nucleotides match TRBD2. The J segment lost 5 bases and the V segment lost 7 bases, leaving 12 bases of the junction unmatched. Per germline, CDR1 SNHLY and CDR2 FYNNEI. CDR3 length equals 15 residues. The CDR3 sequence: CASTHSGIGGETQYF. DNA for the CDR3: TGTGCCAGCACCCATAGCGGGATAGGAGGGGAGACCCAGTACTTC.

The chain carries TRBV27 and TRBJ1-2; 7 positions match TRBD1. Germline CDR1 and CDR2: MNHEY and SMNVEV (reference sequence). V trimming: 3 bases; J trimming: 8 bases; junction bases outside the gene matches: 6. The CDR3 sequence is 13 residues long. The CDR3 DNA reads TGTGCCAGCAGTTTCTCCGGGACAGTAGGCTACACCTTC. Residues: CASSFSGTVGYTF.

The V call is TRBV30, the J call TRBJ2-7; 7 nucleotides agree with TRBD2. Germline V CDR1 and CDR2: GTSNPN, SVGIG (reference sequence). The CDR3 covers 15 residues. J lost 4 bases, V lost 1 base, and 10 bases had no gene match. CDR3 loop: CAWSGPEGGRYEQYF. DNA for the CDR3: TGTGCCTGGAGTGGTCCCGAGGGAGGGAGGTACGAGCAGTACTTC. Drawing the rest from reference TRBV30 and TRBJ2-7, the complete variable domain is SQTIHQWPATLVQPVGSPLSLECTVEGTSNPNLYWYRQAAGRGLQLLFYSVGIGQISSEVPQNLSASRPQDRQFILSSKKLLLSDSGFYLCAWSGPEGGRYEQYFGPGTRLTVT.

Points on this clone: One junction end does not reproduce the germline sequence, and a read error may be involved. This chain joins TRBV6-5 and TRBJ1-1; D unclear. The CDR3 contains 15 residues. Per the germline V gene, CDR1 is MNHEY and CDR2 is SVGAGI. CDR3 coding DNA: TGTGCCAGCAGTCCCCGCTGGCAGCCGAACAATGAAGCTTTCTTT. Its translation is CASSPRWQPNNEAFF.